This TCR beta chain was obtained from a study of CD8 T cells in cerebrospinal fluid in Alzheimer's disease. Study conclusions and caveats: Healthy subjects less often had a clone of at least 3% than Alzheimer's patients.

To note about this clonotype: Its antigen remains unidentified.

The germline V gene encodes CDR1 LNHDA and CDR2 SQIVND (reference sequence). This CDR3 is built from 12 residues. TCRdb re-called the 10x single-cell sequencing reads; one entry per CDR3 protein, DNA not given. The repertoire table contains under 1,200 distinct CDR3 sequences. This chain joins TRBV19 and TRBJ2-3. The receptor was isolated from a human donor in good health. The specimen sequenced was cerebrospinal fluid. The CDR3 here is CASSIDWDTQYF.